This entry features one T cell receptor (beta chain) sequence. The antigen remains unidentified. V trimming: 5 bases; J trimming: 3 bases; junction bases outside the gene matches: 5. CDR1 is SGHRS, CDR2 YFSETQ, per germline. The CDR3 consists of 15 residues. Markers CD45RO/CCR7/CD25/CD127/CD95/CD27 served to sort CD4+ naive, central memory, regulatory and stem cell-like memory cells. The record originates from a study of beta chain features in type 1 diabetes. Study-wide context: Analysis included 95 million to 140 million sorted cells drawn from all samples. Study-level findings and limits: Researchers reported that naive, central memory and Treg TCRB repertoires appeared more similar in patients than in healthy donors. VDJ junctions from patients with type 1 diabetes contained fewer insertions and more deletions.

Sequencing targeted expressed TCRB transcripts, as all isolated RNA had been reverse transcribed. Sequencing used immunoSEQ multiplex PCR; TCRdb keeps in-frame clones, though not all of them. The sample lists about 240,000 clones; 27% were seen once. This receptor was identified in a man aged 30 to 39 in good health. The sample consisted of central memory CD4+ T cells from blood. The chain joins TRBV5-1 to TRBJ2-6; 7 bases align to TRBD2. The CDR3 is CASSQAGSGANVLTF. The CDR3 DNA sequence: TGCGCCAGCAGTCAAGCGGGGAGTGGGGCCAACGTCCTGACTTTC. Filled out from reference TRBV5-1 and TRBJ2-6, the complete variable domain reads KAGVTQTPRYLIKTRGQQVTLSCSPISGHRSVSWYQQTPGQGLQFLFEYFSETQRNKGNFPGRFSGRQFSNSRSEMNVSTLELGDSALYLCASSQAGSGANVLTFGAGSRLTVL.